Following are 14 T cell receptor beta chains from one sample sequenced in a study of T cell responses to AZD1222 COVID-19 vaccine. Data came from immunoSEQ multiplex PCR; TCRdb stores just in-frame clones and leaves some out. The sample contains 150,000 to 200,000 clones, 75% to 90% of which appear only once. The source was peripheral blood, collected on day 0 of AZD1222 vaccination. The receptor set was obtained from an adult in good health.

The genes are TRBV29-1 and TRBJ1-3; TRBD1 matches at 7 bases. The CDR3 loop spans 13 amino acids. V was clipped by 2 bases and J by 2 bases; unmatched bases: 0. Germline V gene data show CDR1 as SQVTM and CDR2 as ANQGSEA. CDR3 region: CSVEQGAGNTIYF. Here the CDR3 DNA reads TGCAGCGTTGAACAGGGGGCTGGAAACACCATATATTTT.

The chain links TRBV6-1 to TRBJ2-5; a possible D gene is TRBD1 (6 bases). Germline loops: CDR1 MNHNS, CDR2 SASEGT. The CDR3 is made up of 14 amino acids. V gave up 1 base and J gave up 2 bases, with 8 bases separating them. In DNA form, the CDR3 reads TGTGCCAGCAGTGAAGGAAGGGGGCAAGAGACCCAGTACTTC. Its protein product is CASSEGRGQETQYF.

The CDR3 sequence: CATSRDRPGNTIYF. CDR3 DNA sequence: TGTGCCACCAGCAGAGATAGACCTGGAAACACCATATATTTT. The gene calls are TRBV15 and TRBJ1-3; no definite D call. The CDR3 has 14 residues. Per the germline V gene, CDR1 is LNHNV and CDR2 is YYDKDF (reference sequence). Between the trimmed V and J ends, which lost 0 bases and 2 bases, there was a span of 5 bases.

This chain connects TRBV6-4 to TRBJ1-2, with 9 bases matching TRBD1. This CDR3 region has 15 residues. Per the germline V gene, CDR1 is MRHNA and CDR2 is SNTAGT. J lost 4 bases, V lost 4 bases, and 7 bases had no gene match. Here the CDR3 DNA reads TGTGCCAGCAGTGCCAACCACAGGGGGCTCTATGGCTACACCTTC. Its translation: CASSANHRGLYGYTF.

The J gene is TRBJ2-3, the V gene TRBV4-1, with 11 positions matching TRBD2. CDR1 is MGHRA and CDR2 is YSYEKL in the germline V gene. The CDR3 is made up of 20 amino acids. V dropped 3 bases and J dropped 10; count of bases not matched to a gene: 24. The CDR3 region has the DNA TGCGCCAGCAGCCAGTTGGAGGGGGCTAGCGGGGGGCGCGCCTTAGGGTCGCAGTATTTT. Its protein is CASSQLEGASGGRALGSQYF.

CDR3 DNA: TGTGCCAGCAGTGAGTTTAGGGGGCGGCATAATCAGCCCCAGCATTTT. Its protein product is CASSEFRGRHNQPQHF. The chain has TRBV2 and TRBJ1-5; 7 nucleotides align to TRBD1. The germline gives CDR1 SNHLY, CDR2 FYNNEI. Unmatched junction bases numbered 9, after V lost 3 bases and J lost 4 bases. The CDR3 has 16 amino acids.

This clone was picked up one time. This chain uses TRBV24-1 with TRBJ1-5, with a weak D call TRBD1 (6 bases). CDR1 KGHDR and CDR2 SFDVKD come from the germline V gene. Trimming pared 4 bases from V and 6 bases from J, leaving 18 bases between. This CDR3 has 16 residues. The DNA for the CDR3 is TGTGCCACCAGTGACCCCACAGGGCCCCCTTCTCAGCCCCAGCATTTT. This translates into CATSDPTGPPSQPQHF.

Here the CDR3 reads CASSSPGTGGYTF. The DNA of the CDR3 is TGTGCCAGCAGTTCGCCGGGGACAGGGGGCTACACCTTC. The J gene is TRBJ1-2, the V gene TRBV12-3 or TRBV12-4; 9 bases fit TRBD1. This CDR3 region has 13 residues. V lost 4 bases to trimming and J lost 8 bases; unmatched junction nucleotides: 5.

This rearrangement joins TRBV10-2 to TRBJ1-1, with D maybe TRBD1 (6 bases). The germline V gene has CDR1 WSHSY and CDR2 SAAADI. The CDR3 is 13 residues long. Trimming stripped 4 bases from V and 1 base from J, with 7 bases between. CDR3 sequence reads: CASSVTGNTEAFF. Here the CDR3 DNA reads TGCGCCAGCAGTGTGACAGGGAACACTGAAGCTTTCTTT.

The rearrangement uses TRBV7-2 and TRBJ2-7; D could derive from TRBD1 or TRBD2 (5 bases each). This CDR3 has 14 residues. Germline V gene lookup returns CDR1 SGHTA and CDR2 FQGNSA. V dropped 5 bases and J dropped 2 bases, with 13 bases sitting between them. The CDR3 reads CASSPTGPPYEQYF. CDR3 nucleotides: TGTGCCAGCAGCCCGACGGGACCCCCCTACGAGCAGTACTTC.

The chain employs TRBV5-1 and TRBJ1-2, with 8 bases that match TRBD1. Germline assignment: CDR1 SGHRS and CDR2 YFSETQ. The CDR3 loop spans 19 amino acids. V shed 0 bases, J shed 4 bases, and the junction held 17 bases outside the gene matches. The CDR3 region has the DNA TGCGCCAGCAGCTTGGGGGCGAACTATGGACAGGGATTACCCTATGGCTACACCTTC. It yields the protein CASSLGANYGQGLPYGYTF. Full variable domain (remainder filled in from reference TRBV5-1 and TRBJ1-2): KAGVTQTPRYLIKTRGQQVTLSCSPISGHRSVSWYQQTPGQGLQFLFEYFSETQRNKGNFPGRFSGRQFSNSRSEMNVSTLELGDSALYLCASSLGANYGQGLPYGYTFGSGTRLTVV.

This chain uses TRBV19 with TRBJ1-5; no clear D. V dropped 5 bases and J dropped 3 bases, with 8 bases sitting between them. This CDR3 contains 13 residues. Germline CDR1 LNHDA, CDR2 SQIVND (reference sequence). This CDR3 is CASSRQDNQPQHF. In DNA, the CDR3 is TGTGCCAGTAGTCGGCAGGACAATCAGCCCCAGCATTTT.

In nucleotides, the CDR3 is TGTGCCAGCTCCCCGAGTAGGGCAGATACGCAGTATTTT. As protein: CASSPSRADTQYF. This rearrangement joins TRBV27 to TRBJ2-3; no reliable D call. This CDR3 spans 13 amino acids. Trimming took off 8 bases at V and 4 bases at J, with 13 bases between the two ends. The germline gives CDR1 MNHEY, CDR2 SMNVEV (reference sequence).

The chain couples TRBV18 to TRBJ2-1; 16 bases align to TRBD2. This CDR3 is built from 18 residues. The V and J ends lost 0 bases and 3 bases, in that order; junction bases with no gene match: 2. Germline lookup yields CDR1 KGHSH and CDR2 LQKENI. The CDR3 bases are TGTGCCAGCTCACCACCGGGACTAGCGGGAGGGCTCTACAATGAGCAGTTCTTC. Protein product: CASSPPGLAGGLYNEQFF.